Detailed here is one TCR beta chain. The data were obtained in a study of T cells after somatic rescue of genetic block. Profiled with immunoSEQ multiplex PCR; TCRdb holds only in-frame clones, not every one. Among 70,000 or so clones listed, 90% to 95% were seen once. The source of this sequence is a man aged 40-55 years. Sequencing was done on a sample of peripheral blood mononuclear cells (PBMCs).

The CDR3: CASSEAVGQGGEKLFF. DNA of the CDR3: TGTGCCAGCAGTGAAGCGGTGGGACAGGGAGGTGAAAAACTGTTTTTT. The chain is built from TRBV6-1 and TRBJ1-4; 9 positions match TRBD1. CDR1 and CDR2 (germline): MNHNS, SASEGT. J was trimmed by 7 bases and V by 0 bases; bases with no gene match: 6. The CDR3 covers 16 residues.